The next 19 T cell receptor beta chains were all read from a single sample in a study of shared clonotypes between healthy human individuals. Clones were sequenced by immunoSEQ multiplex PCR, and TCRdb holds only the in-frame ones, with some missing. The sample holds more than 2 million clones; 85% to 95% are singletons and the top ten take roughly 0.13%. Material: naive CD4+ T cells sorted from blood. Subset indicated: CD45RA+ positively selected. The receptor source for this set is a man aged 18-30 years in good health.

The chain combines TRBV23-1 with TRBJ1-1; D unclear. TRBV23-1 is identified as an open reading frame with a role that is uncertain. The germline V and J ends were trimmed by 6 bases and 4 bases, with 12 bases remaining between them. This CDR3 is 13 amino acids long. CDR3 in amino acids: CASRPQRFTEAFF. The DNA for the CDR3 is TGCGCCAGCAGGCCGCAAAGGTTCACTGAAGCTTTCTTT.

The gene calls are TRBV25-1 and TRBJ2-5, with 10 positions matching TRBD2. CDR1 is MGHDK and CDR2 is SYGVNS in the germline V gene. The ends lost 3 bases at V and 4 bases at J; junction bases unmatched: 8. This CDR3 is 16 amino acids long. This chain's CDR3 is CASSESSGSRVETQYF. The DNA of the CDR3 is TGTGCCAGCAGTGAGTCTAGCGGGAGCCGGGTAGAGACCCAGTACTTC.

The CDR3 DNA follows: TGCGCCAGCAGGGTAGCGGGAGGGGGATCGCAGTATTTT. Protein product: CASRVAGGGSQYF. The V and J genes are TRBV4-3 and TRBJ2-3; 11 bases fit TRBD2. After removal of 6 bases from V and 10 bases from J, the junction contained 6 bases not matched to a gene. CDR3 length equals 13 residues. Germline loops: CDR1 LGHNA, CDR2 YSLEER.

This sequence joins TRBV7-9 and TRBJ2-7; D gene unclear. Per the germline V gene, CDR1 is SEHNR and CDR2 is FQNEAQ (reference sequence). Deletions cut 1 base from V and 5 bases from J, with 9 bases between. This CDR3 has 13 residues. CDR3 protein: CASSLDLTNEQYF. The CDR3 DNA follows: TGTGCCAGCAGCTTAGATCTCACGAACGAGCAGTACTTC.

The chain has TRBV10-3 and TRBJ2-7; TRBD1 aligns across 9 bases. V trimming: 6 bases; J trimming: 2 bases; junction bases outside the gene matches: 5. Germline-derived CDR1 and CDR2 are ENHRY and SYGVKD. The CDR3 loop spans 14 amino acids. The DNA of the CDR3 is TGTGCCATCAGAGGACAGGGGATGACCTACGAGCAGTACTTC. This encodes CAIRGQGMTYEQYF.

The gene calls are TRBV10-3 and TRBJ2-5; 7 bases align to TRBD2. The CDR3 runs 16 residues. The ends lost 1 base at V and 1 base at J; junction bases unmatched: 6. CDR1 is ENHRY and CDR2 is SYGVKD in the germline V gene. CDR3 loop: CAISEWGGSTQETQYF. The CDR3 nucleotides are TGTGCCATCAGTGAGTGGGGCGGGAGCACCCAAGAGACCCAGTACTTC.

The V call is TRBV5-1, the J call TRBJ2-5; TRBD2 matches 9 bases. V shed 2 bases, J shed 5 bases, and the junction held 7 bases outside the gene matches. The CDR3 extends over 15 amino acids. Germline V gives CDR1 SGHRS, CDR2 YFSETQ. CDR3 in DNA: TGCGCCAGCAGCTTTGCGGGAGGGCCGGTGGAGACCCAGTACTTC. This encodes CASSFAGGPVETQYF.

The gene calls are TRBV7-2 and TRBJ2-7; tentative D call: TRBD2 (6 bases). This CDR3 has 15 residues. Germline V gene data show CDR1 as SGHTA and CDR2 as FQGNSA. Between the trimmed V and J ends, which lost 3 bases and 4 bases, there was a span of 16 bases. The CDR3 region is CASSFSSVGSYEQYF. Here the CDR3 DNA reads TGTGCCAGCAGCTTCTCTAGCGTAGGTTCATACGAGCAGTACTTC.

The V and J genes are TRBV10-3 and TRBJ2-2; 7 nucleotides match TRBD2. Germline V gene lookup returns CDR1 ENHRY and CDR2 SYGVKD. This CDR3 is 17 amino acids long. The ends lost 0 bases at V and 1 base at J; junction bases unmatched: 5. The chain's CDR3 is CAISESSLAENTGELFF. CDR3 bases: TGTGCCATCAGTGAGTCGAGCCTAGCGGAGAACACCGGGGAGCTGTTTTTT.

The chain is built from TRBV2 and TRBJ2-3, with D unresolved. Trimming left V 4 bases short and J 4 bases short, with 12 bases between. The CDR3 length is 14 residues. Germline CDR1 is SNHLY and CDR2 is FYNNEI. Here the CDR3 reads CASSVWGGADTQYF. The CDR3 DNA reads TGTGCCAGCAGTGTGTGGGGTGGGGCAGATACGCAGTATTTT. Combining the CDR3 with reference TRBV2 and TRBJ2-3 gives the whole variable domain EPEVTQTPSHQVTQMGQEVILRCVPISNHLYFYWYRQILGQKVEFLVSFYNNEISEKSEIFDDQFSVERPDGSNFTLKIRSTKLEDSAMYFCASSVWGGADTQYFGPGTRLTVL.

The rearrangement joins TRBV6-1 to TRBJ1-1, with TRBD1 identical over 7 bases. The CDR3 runs 14 residues. V shed 10 bases and J 0 bases; nucleotides not matched to a gene: 8. Looked up from germline, CDR1 is MNHNS and CDR2 is SASEGT. CDR3 nucleotides: TGTGCCACTGACACAGGGGCCTTGAACACTGAAGCTTTCTTT. Protein product: CATDTGALNTEAFF.

This clone was counted between two and nine times. Other DNA sequences of this sample code for an identical CDR3. The chain links TRBV18 to TRBJ2-7; maybe TRBD2 (6 bases). The germline CDR1 and CDR2 sequences are KGHSH and LQKENI. Deletions cut 2 bases from V and 4 bases from J, with 12 bases between. This CDR3 spans 14 amino acids. CDR3 residues: CASSPTGTPYEQYF. CDR3 nucleotide sequence: TGTGCCAGCTCACCAACCGGGACTCCTTACGAGCAGTACTTC.

This chain connects TRBV2 to TRBJ1-1; unclear D gene. Trimming took off 10 bases at V and 5 bases at J, with 17 bases between the two ends. The CDR3 is made up of 13 amino acids. Germline V CDR1 and CDR2: SNHLY, FYNNEI. CDR3 nucleotides: TGTGCCACCATCCGAGAGGGAATGACTGAAGCTTTCTTT. Protein: CATIREGMTEAFF. Supplemented by reference TRBV2 and TRBJ1-1, the full variable domain reads EPEVTQTPSHQVTQMGQEVILRCVPISNHLYFYWYRQILGQKVEFLVSFYNNEISEKSEIFDDQFSVERPDGSNFTLKIRSTKLEDSAMYFCATIREGMTEAFFGQGTRLTVV.

The chain recombines TRBV28 with TRBJ2-1; unclear D gene. The CDR3 is 15 amino acids. With 7 bases removed from V and 3 bases from J, the gap between germline ends came to 16 bases. From germline, CDR1 is MDHEN and CDR2 SYDVKM. CDR3 region: CASTPRAAYYNEQFF. CDR3 nucleotides: TGTGCCAGCACCCCACGGGCGGCCTACTACAATGAGCAGTTCTTC.

Comments on this clone: The same CDR3 also results from other DNA sequences found in this sample. J is TRBJ1-6 and V is TRBV10-1, with unresolved D. CDR1 and CDR2 from the germline V gene are WNHNN and SYGVQD (reference sequence). Trimming stripped 0 bases from V and 9 bases from J, with 6 bases between. This CDR3 region has 13 residues. In DNA, the CDR3 is TGCGCCAGCAGTGAGTCGCGAGGTTCACCCCTCCACTTT. Its protein product is CASSESRGSPLHF.

This rearrangement joins TRBV7-9 to TRBJ2-3, with 8 positions matching TRBD2. Germline CDR1 SEHNR, CDR2 FQNEAQ (reference sequence). This CDR3 is 17 amino acids long. Trimming cost V 2 bases and J 1 base; bases outside gene matches: 8. CDR3 in amino acids: CASSLSDRGGGTDTQYF. CDR3 sequence (DNA): TGTGCCAGCAGCTTATCTGATCGGGGGGGCGGCACAGATACGCAGTATTTT.

The J gene is TRBJ2-3, the V gene TRBV11-3; D remains ambiguous. Trimming removed 2 bases at V and 2 bases at J, with 8 bases between. The CDR3 extends over 14 amino acids. CDR1 is SGHNT and CDR2 is YENEEA in the germline V gene. The CDR3 loop reads CASSLTYSTDTQYF. The CDR3, as DNA: TGTGCCAGCAGCTTAACCTATTCCACAGATACGCAGTATTTT.

V is TRBV5-5 and J is TRBJ2-7; possibly TRBD1 for D (5 bases). This CDR3 spans 15 amino acids. Germline assignment: CDR1 SGHKS and CDR2 YYEKEE (reference sequence). V lost 1 base and J 1 base, leaving 12 bases between the germline ends. The CDR3 DNA reads as TGTGCCAGCAGCTTGCCACAGGTACTATCCTACGAGCAGTACTTC. Protein: CASSLPQVLSYEQYF.

The J gene is TRBJ1-4, the V gene TRBV10-3; no reliable D call. The CDR3 is 14 residues long. Trimming removed 6 bases at V and 7 bases at J, with 15 bases between. The germline V gene encodes CDR1 ENHRY and CDR2 SYGVKD. The CDR3 nucleotides are TGTGCCATCAGCGCCGGTACCCGAAGTGAAAAACTGTTTTTT. Translated, it gives CAISAGTRSEKLFF.